A selection of T cell receptor beta chains follows, all from one sample in a study of CD8+ T cells in alopecia areata. The method was immunoSEQ multiplex PCR; TCRdb's version includes in-frame clones alone and lacks a portion of them. Among about 92,000 clones listed, about 40% were seen once. The material was CD8+ T cells sorted from blood, obtained at week 24, from a patient treated with tofacitinib. These receptors were collected from a human donor with alopecia areata. CDR3s include the opening cysteine and the closing phenylalanine or tryptophan. Each record gives: V gene, clone size, D gene, J gene, CDR3 protein, CDR3 DNA. D genes are given only for firm matches. Clone size is given for some rows only: seen once, a few or many times, or a class if the clone is expanded.

TRBV13	-	-	TRBJ2-5	CASSAGQETQYF	TGTGCCAGCAGTGCGGGACAAGAGACCCAGTACTTC
TRBV6-6	-	TRBD2	TRBJ2-7	CASSYGTSGYEQYF	TGTGCCAGCAGTTACGGGACTAGCGGTTACGAGCAGTACTTC
TRBV28	-	TRBD1	TRBJ1-5	CASKDRPSNQPQHF	TGTGCCAGCAAGGACAGGCCAAGCAATCAGCCCCAGCATTTT
TRBV19	-	-	TRBJ2-1	CASSIWQNNEQFF	TGTGCCAGTAGTATTTGGCAGAACAATGAGCAGTTCTTC
TRBV30	-	-	TRBJ2-1	CAWSPPNPGEQFF	TGTGCCTGGAGCCCCCCAAACCCGGGTGAGCAGTTCTTC
TRBV4-1	once	-	TRBJ2-7	CASSQVGLRSSYEQYF	TGCGCCAGCAGCCAAGTGGGACTCCGAAGCTCCTACGAGCAGTACTTC
TRBV5-1	-	-	TRBJ2-2	CASSFTGTGELFF	TGCGCCAGCAGCTTTACGGGGACCGGGGAGCTGTTTTTT
TRBV7-2	-	-	TRBJ2-7	CASRVGSSAPSYEQYF	TGTGCCAGCAGAGTAGGTTCTAGCGCCCCTTCCTACGAGCAGTACTTC
TRBV28	-	-	TRBJ2-1	CASSRNEQFF	TGTGCCAGCAGCAGGAATGAGCAGTTCTTC
TRBV5-1	-	TRBD1	TRBJ2-7	CASSRAGTGPYEQYF	TGCGCCAGCAGCCGTGCCGGGACAGGGCCGTACGAGCAGTACTTC
TRBV6-5	-	-	TRBJ2-7	CASSYSRFGVEQYF	TGTGCCAGCAGTTACAGCAGGTTTGGAGTAGAGCAGTACTTC
TRBV29-1	-	-	TRBJ2-7	CSVGVSAYEQYF	TGCAGCGTTGGGGTGTCTGCGTACGAGCAGTACTTC